The present T cell receptor beta chain was sequenced within a study of OX40 agonist ivuxolimab in advanced cancers. Whole-study results and caveats: More expanded clones were found, on average, in CD8+ than in CD4+ T cells.

Points on this clone: Its cognate antigen is unknown.

Clones were read by immunoSEQ multiplex PCR, and TCRdb kept only the in-frame ones, dropping some. The sample gives 99,000 or so clones, approximately 93% of which show up once; about 0.18% is in the top ten. The V gene's germline CDR1 is MDHEN and CDR2 SYDVKM. The V gene lost 4 bases and the J gene lost 6 bases, with 10 bases spanning the gap. The CDR3 length is 12 residues. The source was CD4+ or CD8+ T cells sorted from blood, collected in a trial of the OX40 agonist ivuxolimab. This sequence was found in an adult with an advanced solid tumor such as melanoma, head and neck, liver or kidney cancer. The chain carries TRBV28 and TRBJ2-7; D gene uncertain. The CDR3 bases are TGTGCCAGCAGTTCCCGGATGGGCGAGCAGTACTTC. Protein: CASSSRMGEQYF.